One sample yielded the 20 T cell receptor beta chains listed below, sequenced in a study of cytomegalovirus exposure and HLA in healthy donors. PCR amplification relied on 60 Vbeta primers (plus 13 Jbeta primers). Data came from immunoSEQ multiplex PCR; TCRdb stores just in-frame clones and leaves some out. The sample holds 150,000 to 200,000 clones, about 78% seen once. Source material: PBMCs. Source of these receptors: a man in his forties in good health and CMV-seronegative.

The chain recombines TRBV4-1 with TRBJ2-1; the D gene is possibly TRBD2 (5 bases). The ends were cut back, 5 bases at V and 10 bases at J, with 15 bases in the middle. CDR3 length: 13 amino acids. Germline V gene sequence: CDR1 MGHRA, CDR2 YSYEKL. CDR3 DNA sequence: TGCGCCAGCAGCACAGATCCGGGCGGGGAGCAGTTCTTC. It is translated as CASSTDPGGEQFF.

The gene calls are TRBV27 and TRBJ2-7; 8 bases agree with TRBD2. Per germline, CDR1 MNHEY and CDR2 SMNVEV (reference sequence). V shed 4 bases and J 0 bases; nucleotides not matched to a gene: 5. The CDR3 loop spans 15 amino acids. CDR3 bases: TGTGCCAGCAGTTACGCTAGCGGGCACTCCTACGAGCAGTACTTC. Its protein is CASSYASGHSYEQYF.

V usage is TRBV19 and J usage is TRBJ1-4, with TRBD1 matching 8 bases. This CDR3 region has 15 residues. The germline V gene encodes CDR1 LNHDA and CDR2 SQIVND (reference sequence). The J segment lost 10 bases and the V segment lost 7 bases, leaving 14 bases of the junction unmatched. The CDR3 protein is CASTSIGTGEGKLFF. As DNA, the CDR3 is TGTGCCAGTACCTCTATCGGGACAGGAGAAGGAAAACTGTTTTTT. The whole variable domain, filled in from reference TRBV19 and TRBJ1-4, reads DGGITQSPKYLFRKEGQNVTLSCEQNLNHDAMYWYRQDPGQGLRLIYYSQIVNDFQKGDIAEGYSVSREKKESFPLTVTSAQKNPTAFYLCASTSIGTGEGKLFFGSGTQLSVL.

The V and J genes are TRBV27 and TRBJ2-7; TRBD1 is a possible D gene (5 bases). The germline gives CDR1 MNHEY, CDR2 SMNVEV (reference sequence). V lost 2 bases and J 2 bases, leaving 10 bases between the germline ends. The CDR3 contains 14 residues. DNA of the CDR3: TGTGCCAGCAGTTTAAACAGGCCGACCTACGAGCAGTACTTC. Translated, it gives CASSLNRPTYEQYF.

This rearrangement joins TRBV19 to TRBJ2-3; a weak D match, TRBD1 (5 bases). V was clipped by 7 bases and J by 0 bases, with 17 bases between them. Germline CDR1 reads LNHDA; CDR2 reads SQIVND (reference sequence). The CDR3 has 16 amino acids. The CDR3 coding sequence is TGTGCCAGTACCCCCACCAGGGCTGCTAGCACAGATACGCAGTATTTT. Translated, it gives CASTPTRAASTDTQYF.

The chain carries TRBV7-2 and TRBJ1-1; TRBD1 agrees at 9 bases. The germline V gene has CDR1 SGHTA and CDR2 FQGNSA. The J segment lost 2 bases and the V segment lost 5 bases, leaving 3 bases of the junction unmatched. The CDR3 sequence is 14 residues long. The CDR3: CASSRGQGNTEAFF. Here the CDR3 DNA reads TGTGCCAGCAGCAGGGGACAGGGAAACACTGAAGCTTTCTTT.

The J gene is TRBJ1-5, the V gene TRBV19; possibly TRBD1 for D (5 bases). Trimming removed 3 bases at V and 0 bases at J, with 15 bases between. The germline CDR1 and CDR2 sequences are LNHDA and SQIVND (reference sequence). The CDR3 length is 17 residues. CDR3 residues: CASSIGQGKYSNQPQHF. In DNA, the CDR3 is TGTGCCAGTAGTATTGGACAAGGGAAATATAGCAATCAGCCCCAGCATTTT.

The chain couples TRBV10-1 to TRBJ1-6; D call uncertain. The ends were cut back, 3 bases at V and 7 bases at J, with 10 bases in the middle. This CDR3 has 14 residues. Germline V gene lookup returns CDR1 WNHNN and CDR2 SYGVQD (reference sequence). The CDR3 bases are TGCGCCAGCAGTGACGAGGGCGAGAATTCACCCCTCCACTTT. It specifies CASSDEGENSPLHF.

The chain carries TRBV9 and TRBJ1-1, with D tentatively TRBD1 (6 bases). The CDR3 extends over 15 amino acids. Trimming removed 3 bases at V and 2 bases at J, with 14 bases between. Germline-derived CDR1 and CDR2 are SGDLS and YYNGEE. The CDR3 spells CASSAGHRLNTEAFF. CDR3 nucleotide sequence: TGTGCCAGCAGCGCGGGACACCGGTTAAACACTGAAGCTTTCTTT. The whole variable domain, filled in from reference TRBV9 and TRBJ1-1, reads DSGVTQTPKHLITATGQRVTLRCSPRSGDLSVYWYQQSLDQGLQFLIQYYNGEERAKGNILERFSAQQFPDLHSELNLSSLELGDSALYFCASSAGHRLNTEAFFGQGTRLTVV.

The chain recombines TRBV12-5 with TRBJ1-2; 10 nucleotides match TRBD1. The germline V gene encodes CDR1 LGHNT and CDR2 FRNRAP. The V and J ends lost 2 bases and 3 bases, in that order; junction bases with no gene match: 6. The CDR3 loop spans 16 amino acids. CDR3 sequence (DNA): TGTGCTAGTGGTTTGCCCGGGACAGGGGCTCACTATGGCTACACCTTC. Protein sequence: CASGLPGTGAHYGYTF.

The chain combines TRBV5-1 with TRBJ2-5; TRBD2 matches at 11 bases. The DNA end lines up better with TRBJ2-7; the J call may be wrong. This CDR3 has 16 residues. The germline gives CDR1 SGHRS, CDR2 YFSETQ. The CDR3 DNA is TGCGCCAGCAGCCTTGGACTAGCGGGCATCTCCTACGAGCAGTACTTC. This gives the protein CASSLGLAGISYEQYF.

On this clone itself: This CDR3 is also generated by other DNA sequences in the sample. J is TRBJ2-2 and V is TRBV4-3; 8 bases fit TRBD1. Germline CDR1 is LGHNA and CDR2 is YSLEER. This CDR3 comprises 15 residues. Losses at the gene ends were 1 base for V and 5 bases for J; bases not matched to a gene: 3. The CDR3 nucleotides read TGCGCCAGCAGCCAAGGGACAGGGAATACCGGGGAGCTGTTTTTT. This codes for CASSQGTGNTGELFF.

This rearrangement joins TRBV2 to TRBJ2-5; TRBD2 is a possible D gene (5 bases). Germline V gene sequence: CDR1 SNHLY, CDR2 FYNNEI. V was trimmed by 2 bases and J by 4 bases, leaving 14 bases between them. The CDR3 loop spans 15 amino acids. CDR3 nucleotide sequence: TGTGCCAGCAGTGAATTGAGGGCTACCCCAGAGACCCAGTACTTC. Translation gives CASSELRATPETQYF. The whole variable domain, remainder taken from reference TRBV2 and TRBJ2-5, is EPEVTQTPSHQVTQMGQEVILRCVPISNHLYFYWYRQILGQKVEFLVSFYNNEISEKSEIFDDQFSVERPDGSNFTLKIRSTKLEDSAMYFCASSELRATPETQYFGPGTRLLVL.

This rearrangement joins TRBV6-1 to TRBJ2-2; possibly TRBD1 for D (5 bases). V was clipped by 4 bases and J by 0 bases, with 12 bases between them. Germline V CDR1 and CDR2: MNHNS, SASEGT. This CDR3 spans 16 amino acids. The CDR3 DNA reads TGTGCCAGCAGTGTTTGGGGCAGGGCGAACACCGGGGAGCTGTTTTTT. The encoded protein is CASSVWGRANTGELFF.

The CDR3 nucleotides are TGTGCCAGCAACCCGGGGGGTGACTCCTATGGCTACACCTTC. This codes for CASNPGGDSYGYTF. This chain links TRBV6-5 with TRBJ1-2, with D perhaps matching TRBD1 (5 bases). This CDR3 has 14 residues. Germline CDR1 MNHEY, CDR2 SVGAGI. Trimming took off 7 bases at V and 4 bases at J, with 16 bases between the two ends.

The chain employs TRBV7-2 and TRBJ2-2; maybe TRBD2 (5 bases). Trimming pared 7 bases from V and 4 bases from J, leaving 13 bases between. CDR1 is SGHTA, CDR2 FQGNSA, per germline. The CDR3 covers 14 residues. CDR3 in DNA: TGTGCCAGCATCCCCGGGATGAGCACCGGGGAGCTGTTTTTT. Protein sequence: CASIPGMSTGELFF.

The chain joins TRBV19 to TRBJ2-3; D possibly corresponds to TRBD2 (6 bases). Deletions cut 7 bases from V and 1 base from J, with 18 bases between. The CDR3 is 16 amino acids. Per germline, CDR1 LNHDA and CDR2 SQIVND (reference sequence). CDR3 amino acids: CASTPGRSGGTDTQYF. DNA of the CDR3: TGTGCCAGTACCCCGGGGAGGTCGGGGGGCACAGATACGCAGTATTTT.

The J gene is TRBJ1-4, the V gene TRBV27, with unresolved D. With 6 bases removed from V and 6 bases from J, the gap between germline ends came to 14 bases. This CDR3 is built from 14 residues. Germline V gene lookup returns CDR1 MNHEY and CDR2 SMNVEV (reference sequence). In DNA form, the CDR3 reads TGTGCCAGCAGGTTGACATATTTGGATGAAAAACTGTTTTTT. This gives the protein CASRLTYLDEKLFF.

CDR3 bases: TGCAGCGCCGAACTATTGACAGGGGACTATGGCTACACCTTC. This gives the protein CSAELLTGDYGYTF. The J gene is TRBJ1-2, the V gene TRBV29-1, with 8 bases identical to TRBD1. This CDR3 is 14 amino acids long. Germline-derived CDR1 and CDR2 are SQVTM and ANQGSEA. Unmatched junction bases numbered 10, after V lost 7 bases and J lost 3 bases.

The chain has TRBV9 and TRBJ1-2; 11 nucleotides line up with TRBD1. CDR3 length: 17 residues. The V gene end was trimmed by 4 bases and the J gene end by 4 bases; junction bases not matched to a gene: 12. CDR1 and CDR2 (germline): SGDLS, YYNGEE. The CDR3, as DNA: TGTGCCAGCAGCACCGGACAGGGGGCGCGTTCCGGCTATGGCTACACCTTC. Its translation: CASSTGQGARSGYGYTF. Based on the CDR3 plus reference TRBV9 and TRBJ1-2, the full variable domain is DSGVTQTPKHLITATGQRVTLRCSPRSGDLSVYWYQQSLDQGLQFLIQYYNGEERAKGNILERFSAQQFPDLHSELNLSSLELGDSALYFCASSTGQGARSGYGYTFGSGTRLTVV.